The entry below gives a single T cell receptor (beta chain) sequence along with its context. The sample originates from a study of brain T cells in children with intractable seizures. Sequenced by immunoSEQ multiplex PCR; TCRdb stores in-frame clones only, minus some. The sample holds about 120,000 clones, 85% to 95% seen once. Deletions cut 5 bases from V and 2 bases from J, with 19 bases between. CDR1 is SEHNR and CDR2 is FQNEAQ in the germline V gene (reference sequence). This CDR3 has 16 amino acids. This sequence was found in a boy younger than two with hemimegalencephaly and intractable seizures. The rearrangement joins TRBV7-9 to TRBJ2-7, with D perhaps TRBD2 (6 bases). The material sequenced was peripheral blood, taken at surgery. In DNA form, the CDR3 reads TGTGCCAGCAGCACCGGGACTGCCCGGGATACCTACGAGCAGTACTTC. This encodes CASSTGTARDTYEQYF.